This TCR beta chain originates from a study of regulatory T cells in long-lasting Graves disease (dated by TCRdb to the early 2020s). Background on the whole study: Antithyroid drugs had been taken for less than 3 months by newly diagnosed Graves' disease patients. TCR sequencing covered some 13 persistent and roughly 20 newly diagnosed Graves' disease patients, around 33 samples in total. Peripheral blood TCR sequencing and RNA sequencing compared persistent Graves' disease patients with newly diagnosed Graves' disease patients. The study was registered as a clinical trial and conducted in China. The investigation overall reported the following: Persistent patients shared more public clonotypes among themselves (2,741) than newly diagnosed patients did (about 970). Preferential use of TRBV28, TRBJ1-2 and TRBJ2-5 was observed in persistent disease, whereas TRBV20-1 and TRBJ2-1 were favored in newly diagnosed disease. Peripheral blood alone was examined, since thyroid tissue, which constituted the primary lesion, could not be accessed. The small sample size was acknowledged by the authors as a limitation that may reduce accuracy. Only the TCR beta chain was sequenced and analyzed. Persistent Graves' disease patients showed lower TCR Shannon entropy and fewer highly expanded clones than newly diagnosed patients, suggesting clonal expansion.

This clonotype was observed a handful of times. There is no known antigen for this receptor. Base qualities are not at hand, and no much larger clone is one base apart. The time point label on this specimen signifies: newly diagnosed GD, antithyroid drugs for less than 3 months. For both TCR sequencing and RNA sequencing, RNA was extracted from PBMCs using TRIzol. The diagnosis of Graves' disease followed American Thyroid Association guidelines. Patients for the study were recruited at an endocrinology department in Xi'an, China. Each patient gave around 9.2 milliliters of peripheral blood, collected in an EDTA anticoagulant tube. Ficoll Paque Plus density gradient separation was used to isolate PBMCs, and no additional T cell sorting was done. An Agilent 2100 Bioanalyzer and agarose gel were used to check RNA quality, while a NanoDrop 2000 measured RNA concentration. Libraries were prepared through multiplex PCR. Data came from an Illumina HiSeq 4000. iRepertoire HTBI primers and Arm-PCR amplification of CDR3 regions were used to construct TCR beta libraries. Gel purification was performed on PCR products prior to sequencing. Concerning the study's data processing: A total of 60 to 80 TRBV and 14 TRBJ segments were identified across samples and were used for gene usage analysis of CDR3 amino acid clonotypes. COPE and FqMerger were used to merge filtered high-quality paired reads into contigs. BLAST was used to align contigs to IMGT TRBV, TRBD and TRBJ reference genes, with CDR3 defined following IMGT. Any clonotype with a frequency above 0.1% was classified as a highly expanded clone. Shannon entropy was used to measure repertoire diversity, and the Gini coefficient was used to measure V-J evenness. Public clonotypes were defined as clonotypes shared by more than one individual. TCRdb applied fastp at Q25 and MiXCR to the public reads, then kept only in-frame beta chains. Duplicate CDR3 protein sequences are folded into a single record with the most common DNA and genes. TCRdb, not the authors, supplied the V and J calls. The sample profile shows a few hundred thousand distinct CDR3 sequences; 20% to 25% of them were found once. Jointly, the top ten make up approximately 15% of the sample.

At the junction V is shortened by 4 bases and J by 3 bases; bases outside the gene matches: 25. Based on the germline V gene (reference sequence), the CDR1 and CDR2 sequences are MNHEY and SMNVEV. The CDR3, from cysteine to phenylalanine, totals 22 residues. The DNA shown is the 66-base CDR3, in frame from base 1. The chain couples TRBV27 to TRBJ2-3, and TRBD2 aligns with 10 junction nucleotides. Sequencing was performed on peripheral blood mononuclear cells (PBMCs), taken at new diagnosis, from a patient treated with antithyroid drugs. This TCR derives from a female donor with Graves disease. At the DNA level, the sequence is TGTGCCAGCAGTTCCAAAGACCTTCTGGGGCTAGCGGGAGTGGCTAGTACAGATACGCAGTATTTT. Translated, this gives CASSSKDLLGLAGVASTDTQYF.